This TCR beta chain was recovered during a study of blood T cell repertoires in COVID-19. Cohorts were assigned according to the clinical history that participants reported. Recovery among Cohort 3 donors was established by two negative PCRs, clearance, or symptom resolution. V was clipped by 11 bases and J by 6 bases; unmatched bases: 10. The CDR3 length is 15 residues. Germline lookup yields CDR1 MNHEY and CDR2 SVGAGI. Assay: immunoSEQ multiplex PCR; the TCRdb copy retains only in-frame clones and omits some. The table records roughly 250,000 clones, around 85% of them present only once. This receptor was obtained from a woman aged 25 to 45 who had recovered from COVID-19. The chain uses TRBV6-5 and TRBJ2-7; 16 bases fit TRBD2. Source material: PBMCs or T cells enriched from blood (not recorded which). The CDR3 DNA reads as TGTGCCCTAACCGGGACTAGCGGGGGGGCCGCCGAGCAGTACTTC. Protein: CALTGTSGGAAEQYF.